These T cell receptor beta chains were read from a single sample in a study of beta chain features in type 1 diabetes. Sequencing was performed with immunoSEQ multiplex PCR; in TCRdb, only in-frame clones are kept and a portion is missing. The profile shows around 41,000 clones, 66% of them singletons. Sequencing was carried out using Tregs from blood. The receptors were gathered from a man aged 25-45 years with type 1 diabetes. Some clones in this sample may be carry-over from other donors' samples. Each CDR3 is given with its conserved first and last residue. D genes are given only for firm matches. The size entry is marked missing in some rows and otherwise reads once, few, many or a size class.

j_gene | abundance | d_gene | v_gene | CDR3nt | CDR3aa
TRBJ2-7 | . | TRBD1 | TRBV6-1 | TGTGCCAGCAGTATCGACAGGGGTAGGGCCGAGCAGTACTTC | CASSIDRGRAEQYF
TRBJ1-1 | few | . | TRBV7-2 | TGTGCCAGCAGCCCGCAAAGTGGGGGACTGAGGTCTGAAGCTTTCTTT | CASSPQSGGLRSEAFF
TRBJ2-7 | . | . | TRBV19 | TGTGCCACTACGACGGACAACTACGAGCAGTACTTC | CATTTDNYEQYF
TRBJ2-5 | . | . | TRBV23-1 | TGCGCCAGCAGTCAATCGTTCCTTATAGGGGGGGAGCAGTACTTC | CASSQSFLIGGEQYF
TRBJ2-1 | . | . | TRBV29-1 | TGCAGCATACAGATACCCCTCAATGAGCAGTTCTTC | CSIQIPLNEQFF
TRBJ1-2 | . | . | TRBV18 | TGTGCCAGCTCACCTGGTGGGGGCGATTGGAGCTACACCTTC | CASSPGGGDWSYTF
TRBJ2-5 | . | . | TRBV4-3 | TGCGCCAGCAGCCGAGCCGGGATCTGGTCGGAGACCCAGTACTTC | CASSRAGIWSETQYF
TRBJ2-4 | . | . | TRBV5-6 | TGTGCCAGCAGCTTAGGCAGGGCGACCAAAAACATTCAGTACTTC | CASSLGRATKNIQYF
TRBJ2-2 | . | TRBD1 | TRBV29-1 | TGCAGCGTTAGGGTACAGGGGCTTAACGGGGAGCTGTTTTTT | CSVRVQGLNGELFF
TRBJ2-5 | few | TRBD2 | TRBV7-2 | TGTGCCAGCAGCCTATTCGGCGGAGCGGGGCAAGGGACCCAGTACTTC | CASSLFGGAGQGTQYF
TRBJ1-1 | . | . | TRBV6-5 | TGTGCCAGCAGAACCGGGTCCATGAACACTGAAGCTTTCTTT | CASRTGSMNTEAFF
TRBJ1-6 | . | . | TRBV5-1 | TGCGCCAGCAGCTTGCCAAATTCACCCCTCCACTTT | CASSLPNSPLHF
TRBJ2-5 | . | . | TRBV28 | TGTGCCAGCAGCCCCGTCAGACTCTATAAAGAGACCCAGTACTTC | CASSPVRLYKETQYF
TRBJ2-5 | . | TRBD2 | TRBV5-1 | TGCGCCAGCAGCCCCCAGGGAGGGGAGACCCAGTACTTC | CASSPQGGETQYF
TRBJ2-3 | . | TRBD2 | TRBV5-1 | TGCGCCAGTCGTCCTAGCGGGGCGAGCACAGATACGCAGTATTTT | CASRPSGASTDTQYF
TRBJ2-3 | . | . | TRBV7-9 | TGTGCCAGCAGCTCAAACAGGGATACGCAGTATTTT | CASSSNRDTQYF
TRBJ2-7 | . | TRBD1 | TRBV5-1 | TGCGCCAGCAGCTTGGGTTTGGGACAGGGCTACGAGCAGTACTTC | CASSLGLGQGYEQYF
TRBJ2-1 | . | . | TRBV7-9 | TGTGCCAGCAGCTTATTTGTGGGGGGTGCTTTTTATGAGCAGTTCTTC | CASSLFVGGAFYEQFF
TRBJ1-2 | . | TRBD1 | TRBV11-2 | TGTGCCAGCAGTTCCCTGGGGGACAGGGGCTATGGCTACACCTTC | CASSSLGDRGYGYTF
TRBJ1-1 | once | . | TRBV6-5 | TGTGCCAGCAGGTCAGGGGCCGAGAACACTGAAGCTTTCTTT | CASRSGAENTEAFF
TRBJ2-7 | . | TRBD1 | TRBV7-6 | TGTGCCAGCAGCTGGACGACAGGGTCCTACGAGCAGTACTTC | CASSWTTGSYEQYF
TRBJ2-3 | . | . | TRBV5-4 | TGTGCCAGCAGCTTGTTGGCCGCGGATCCCACAGATACGCAGTATTTT | CASSLLAADPTDTQYF
TRBJ2-2 | . | . | TRBV30 | TGTGCCTGGAGTGTACGGGACACCTCCACCGGGGAGCTGTTTTTT | CAWSVRDTSTGELFF
TRBJ2-2 | . | . | TRBV5-1 | TGCGCCAGCAGCCTAAGACTGGCGGGGGAGCTGTTTTTT | CASSLRLAGELFF
TRBJ2-5 | . | TRBD2 | TRBV11-2 | TGTGCCAGCAGTTACAACCGGGACTACGGGACCCAGTACTTC | CASSYNRDYGTQYF
TRBJ2-3 | . | TRBD2 | TRBV7-3 | TGTGCCAGCAGCACGGGGGGAGGGACGCAGTATTTT | CASSTGGGTQYF
TRBJ2-7 | . | TRBD2 | TRBV4-2 | TGTGCCAGCAGCCAATCCAGAGGAGAGGCGGGGGGCTTTAACTACGAGCAGTACTTC | CASSQSRGEAGGFNYEQYF
TRBJ2-1 | . | . | TRBV11-2 | TGTGCCAGCAGCTTAGATCCGGGGTCCTACAATGAGCAGTTCTTC | CASSLDPGSYNEQFF